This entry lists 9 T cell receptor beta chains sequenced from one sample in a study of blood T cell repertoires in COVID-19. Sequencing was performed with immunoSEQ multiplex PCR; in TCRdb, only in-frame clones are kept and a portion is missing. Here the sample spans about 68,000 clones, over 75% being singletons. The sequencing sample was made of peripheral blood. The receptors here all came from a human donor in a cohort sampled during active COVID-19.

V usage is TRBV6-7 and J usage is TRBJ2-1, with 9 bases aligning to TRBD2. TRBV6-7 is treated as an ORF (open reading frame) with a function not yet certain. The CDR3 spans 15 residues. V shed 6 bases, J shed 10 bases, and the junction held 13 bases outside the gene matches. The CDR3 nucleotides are TGTGCCAGCAGAGGCGGGGGGGCCGCCTTGGGGGAGCAGTTCTTC. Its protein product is CASRGGGAALGEQFF.

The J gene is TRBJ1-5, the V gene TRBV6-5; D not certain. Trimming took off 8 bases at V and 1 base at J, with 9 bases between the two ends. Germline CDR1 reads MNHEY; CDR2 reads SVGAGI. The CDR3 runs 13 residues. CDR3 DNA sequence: TGTGCCAGCGTCCAGGCCAGCAATCAGCCCCAGCATTTT. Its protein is CASVQASNQPQHF.

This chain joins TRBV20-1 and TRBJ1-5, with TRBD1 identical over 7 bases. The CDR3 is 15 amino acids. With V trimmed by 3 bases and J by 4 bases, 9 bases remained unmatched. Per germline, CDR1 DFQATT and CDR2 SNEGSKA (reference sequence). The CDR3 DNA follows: TGCAGTGCTAGTGGGCTGTTGACAGGGAATCAGCCCCAGCATTTT. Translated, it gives CSASGLLTGNQPQHF.

The CDR3 DNA follows: TGTGCCAGCAGCTTAGCACAAGGAAACACCATATATTTT. Residues: CASSLAQGNTIYF. The V and J genes are TRBV7-8 and TRBJ1-3; D gene ambiguous. V gave up 0 bases and J gave up 4 bases, with 4 bases separating them. The CDR3 spans 13 residues. From germline, CDR1 is SGHVS and CDR2 FQNEAQ.

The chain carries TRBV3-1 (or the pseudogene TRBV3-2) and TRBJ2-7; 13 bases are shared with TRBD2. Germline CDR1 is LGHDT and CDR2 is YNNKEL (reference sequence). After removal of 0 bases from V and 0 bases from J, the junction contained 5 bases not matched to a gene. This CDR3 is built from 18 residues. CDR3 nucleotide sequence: TGTGCCAGCAGCCAAGAGACTAGCGGGAGGCCCAGCTCCTACGAGCAGTACTTC. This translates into CASSQETSGRPSSYEQYF.

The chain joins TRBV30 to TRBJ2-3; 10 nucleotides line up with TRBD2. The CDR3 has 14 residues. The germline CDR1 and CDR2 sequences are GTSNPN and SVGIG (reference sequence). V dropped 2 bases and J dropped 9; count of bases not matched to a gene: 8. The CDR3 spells CAWSKIAGGQTQYF. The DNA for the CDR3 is TGTGCCTGGAGTAAAATAGCGGGGGGCCAAACGCAGTATTTT.

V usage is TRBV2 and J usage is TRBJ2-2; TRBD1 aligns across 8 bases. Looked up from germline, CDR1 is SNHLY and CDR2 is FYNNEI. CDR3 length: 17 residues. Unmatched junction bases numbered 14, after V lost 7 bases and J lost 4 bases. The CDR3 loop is CASKPTPGGFVTGELFF. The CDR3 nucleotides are TGTGCCAGCAAACCAACGCCAGGGGGCTTTGTCACCGGGGAGCTGTTTTTT.

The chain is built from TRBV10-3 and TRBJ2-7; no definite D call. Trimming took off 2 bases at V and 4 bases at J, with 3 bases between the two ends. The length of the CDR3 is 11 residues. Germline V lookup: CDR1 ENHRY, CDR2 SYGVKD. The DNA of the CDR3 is TGTGCCATCAGTGAGCAATACGAGCAGTACTTC. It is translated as CAISEQYEQYF.

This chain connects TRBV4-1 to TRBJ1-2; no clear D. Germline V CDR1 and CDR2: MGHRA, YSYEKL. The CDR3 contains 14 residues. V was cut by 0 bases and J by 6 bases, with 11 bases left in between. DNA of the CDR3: TGCGCCAGCAGCCAAGATCTAGGGCGGGATGGCTACACCTTC. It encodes CASSQDLGRDGYTF.